The sequence of this T cell receptor (beta chain) was determined in a study of shared clonotypes between healthy human individuals. Across the whole study: Serving as donors were two women and a few men, whose ages spanned 18 to 49.

CDR3 length: 13 residues. Trimming removed 4 bases from V and 1 base from J, with 9 bases in between. CDR1 and CDR2 (germline): SGHDT, YYEEEE. About 200 ng DNA, around 30,000 T cell genomes, went into each sorted-subset replicate PCR. Libraries were prepared by immunoSEQ multiplex PCR; TCRdb keeps only in-frame clonotypes and omits some of them. The sample holds 950,000 to 1,300,000 clones, around four fifths seen once. This clone has a count of ten or more. What it recognizes is unknown. Within the sample, other DNA sequences also encode this same CDR3. Broader study findings: Generation of non-shared clonotypes was less probable than generation of clonotypes shared by all four donors.

This chain joins TRBV5-6 and TRBJ2-7, with no clear D. Sequencing was done on a sample of memory CD4+ T cells sorted from blood. Noted subset: CD45RA-negative fraction. The source is a man between 18 and 29 years old in good health. CDR3: CASSLPASYEQYF. CDR3 DNA sequence: TGTGCCAGCAGCCTCCCTGCTTCCTACGAGCAGTACTTC.